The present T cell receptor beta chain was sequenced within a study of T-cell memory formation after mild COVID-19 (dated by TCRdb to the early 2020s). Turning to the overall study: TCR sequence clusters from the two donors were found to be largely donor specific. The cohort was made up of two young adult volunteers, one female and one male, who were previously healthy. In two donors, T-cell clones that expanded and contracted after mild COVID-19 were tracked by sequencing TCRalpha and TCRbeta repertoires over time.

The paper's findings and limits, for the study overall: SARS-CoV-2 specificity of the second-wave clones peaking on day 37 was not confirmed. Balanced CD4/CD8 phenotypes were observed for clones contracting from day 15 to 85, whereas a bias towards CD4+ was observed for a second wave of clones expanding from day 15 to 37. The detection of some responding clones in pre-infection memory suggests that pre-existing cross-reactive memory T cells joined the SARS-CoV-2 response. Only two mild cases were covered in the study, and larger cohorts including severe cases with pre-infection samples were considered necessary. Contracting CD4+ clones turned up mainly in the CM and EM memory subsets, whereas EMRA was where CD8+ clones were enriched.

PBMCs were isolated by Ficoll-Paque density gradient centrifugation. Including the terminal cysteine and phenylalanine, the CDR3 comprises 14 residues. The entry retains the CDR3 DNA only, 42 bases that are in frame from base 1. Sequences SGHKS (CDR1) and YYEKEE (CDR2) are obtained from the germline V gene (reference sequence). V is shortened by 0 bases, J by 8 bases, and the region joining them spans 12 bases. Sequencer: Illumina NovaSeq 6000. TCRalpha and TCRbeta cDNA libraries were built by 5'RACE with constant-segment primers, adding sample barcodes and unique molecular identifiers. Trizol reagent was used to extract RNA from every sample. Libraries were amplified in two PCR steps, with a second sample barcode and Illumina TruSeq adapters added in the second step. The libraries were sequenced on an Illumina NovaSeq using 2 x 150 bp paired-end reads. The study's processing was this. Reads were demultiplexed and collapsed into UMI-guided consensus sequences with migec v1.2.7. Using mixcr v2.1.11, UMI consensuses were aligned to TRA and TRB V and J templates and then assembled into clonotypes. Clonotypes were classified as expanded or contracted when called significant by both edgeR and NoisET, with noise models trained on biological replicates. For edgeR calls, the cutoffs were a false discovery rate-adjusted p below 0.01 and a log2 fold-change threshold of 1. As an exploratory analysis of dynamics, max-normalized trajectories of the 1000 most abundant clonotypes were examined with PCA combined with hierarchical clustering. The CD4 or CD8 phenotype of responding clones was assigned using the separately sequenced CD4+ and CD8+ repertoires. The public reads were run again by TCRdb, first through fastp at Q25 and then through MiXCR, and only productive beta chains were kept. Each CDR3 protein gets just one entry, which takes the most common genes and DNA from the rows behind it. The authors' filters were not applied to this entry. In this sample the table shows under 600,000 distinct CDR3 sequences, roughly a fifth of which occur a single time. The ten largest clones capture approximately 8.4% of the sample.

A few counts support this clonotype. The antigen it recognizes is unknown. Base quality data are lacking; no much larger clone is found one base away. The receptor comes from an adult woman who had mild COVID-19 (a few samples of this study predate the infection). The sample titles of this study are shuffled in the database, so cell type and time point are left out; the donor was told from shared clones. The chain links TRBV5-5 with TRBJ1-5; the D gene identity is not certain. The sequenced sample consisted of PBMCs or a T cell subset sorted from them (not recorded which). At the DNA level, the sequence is TGTGCCAGCAGCTTGGTCGAACAGACTAAGCCCCAGCATTTT. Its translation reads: CASSLVEQTKPQHF.